This passage covers 17 T cell receptor beta chains from one sample sequenced in a study of Ad26.COV2.S vaccination and SARS-CoV-2 variants. Libraries were prepared by immunoSEQ multiplex PCR; TCRdb keeps only in-frame clonotypes and omits some of them. The sample holds some 180,000 clones, roughly 87% seen once. Source: peripheral blood, taken after recovery from COVID-19. Receptors originate from a human donor who had recovered from COVID-19.

The chain links TRBV3-1 (or the pseudogene TRBV3-2) to TRBJ1-4; TRBD1 might be the D (5 bases). CDR3 length: 15 amino acids. Trimming pared 4 bases from V and 0 bases from J, leaving 9 bases between. In germline, CDR1 is LGHDT, CDR2 YNNKEL (reference sequence). The DNA of the CDR3 is TGTGCCAGCAGCCCTCAGGGTGCAACTAATGAAAAACTGTTTTTT. This gives the protein CASSPQGATNEKLFF.

This chain connects TRBV28 to TRBJ1-2; D possibly corresponds to TRBD1 (6 bases). The CDR3 loop spans 16 amino acids. Germline values: CDR1 MDHEN, CDR2 SYDVKM. The ends were cut back, 5 bases at V and 7 bases at J, with 23 bases in the middle. The CDR3 nucleotides are TGTGCCAGCAGTCCCTCGGGGGGCCCTCACTGGAGTGGCTACACCTTC. The encoded protein is CASSPSGGPHWSGYTF.

The chain has TRBV7-2 and TRBJ2-3, with D tentatively TRBD1 or TRBD2 (5 bases each). This CDR3 has 18 residues. The germline V gene encodes CDR1 SGHTA and CDR2 FQGNSA. The ends were cut back, 5 bases at V and 0 bases at J, with 21 bases in the middle. In DNA, the CDR3 is TGTGCCAGCAGCCCGGGACCTGCGCGTCTTTTCAGCACAGATACGCAGTATTTT. Translation gives CASSPGPARLFSTDTQYF.

CDR3 DNA: TGTGCCAGCGGGCAGTTGACTTACGAGCAGTACTTC. Translated, it gives CASGQLTYEQYF. The V and J genes are TRBV6-6 and TRBJ2-7; no reliable D call. Trimming removed 8 bases at V and 4 bases at J, with 12 bases between. The CDR3 has 12 amino acids. Germline CDR1 MNHNY, CDR2 SVGAGI (reference sequence).

This clone came up a few times. This chain joins TRBV9 and TRBJ2-7; D gene ambiguous. Germline CDR1 is SGDLS and CDR2 is YYNGEE. With 0 bases removed from V and 0 bases from J, the gap between germline ends came to 10 bases. There are 15 residues in the CDR3. CDR3 nucleotide sequence: TGTGCCAGCAGCGTAGGGGTTTACAGCTCCTACGAGCAGTACTTC. This gives the protein CASSVGVYSSYEQYF.

This clone came up a few times. The chain employs TRBV5-1 and TRBJ2-6; D perhaps matches TRBD1 (5 bases). Between the trimmed V and J ends, which lost 2 bases and 0 bases, there was a span of 12 bases. The germline V gene has CDR1 SGHRS and CDR2 YFSETQ. The CDR3 sequence is 17 residues long. The CDR3, as DNA: TGCGCCAGCAGCTTACAGGATCTTAGCTCTGGGGCCAACGTCCTGACTTTC. It is translated as CASSLQDLSSGANVLTF.

J is TRBJ2-7 and V is TRBV13; D gene uncertain. CDR3 length equals 12 residues. V lost 3 bases, J lost 5 bases, and 8 bases lay in between. The germline V gene encodes CDR1 PRHDT and CDR2 FYEKMQ (reference sequence). CDR3 in amino acids: CASSFSGHEQYF. The CDR3 DNA reads TGTGCCAGCAGCTTCTCGGGTCACGAGCAGTACTTC. The full variable domain, its missing parts supplied by reference TRBV13 and TRBJ2-7, is AAGVIQSPRHLIKEKRETATLKCYPIPRHDTVYWYQQGPGQDPQFLISFYEKMQSDKGSIPDRFSAQQFSDYHSELNMSSLELGDSALYFCASSFSGHEQYFGPGTRLTVT.

The J gene is TRBJ2-7, the V gene TRBV9, with D possibly matching TRBD1 (5 bases). This CDR3 is 14 amino acids long. From germline, CDR1 is SGDLS and CDR2 YYNGEE. V lost 3 bases to trimming and J lost 2 bases, with 12 bases between them. The CDR3 is CASSGQGHAYEQYF. DNA for the CDR3: TGTGCCAGCAGCGGACAAGGACATGCCTACGAGCAGTACTTC. Combining the CDR3 with reference TRBV9 and TRBJ2-7 gives the whole variable domain DSGVTQTPKHLITATGQRVTLRCSPRSGDLSVYWYQQSLDQGLQFLIQYYNGEERAKGNILERFSAQQFPDLHSELNLSSLELGDSALYFCASSGQGHAYEQYFGPGTRLTVT.

This clone showed up just once. The genes are TRBV5-6 and TRBJ2-3; 7 bases map to TRBD2. J gave up 7 bases and V 0 bases, and 8 bases lay outside the gene matches. Per the germline V gene, CDR1 is SGHDT and CDR2 is YYEEEE. The CDR3 extends over 15 amino acids. The CDR3: CASSLVDGGSNTQYF. CDR3 coding DNA: TGTGCCAGCAGCTTGGTTGACGGGGGGTCTAATACGCAGTATTTT.

CDR3: CASSSSGGAGELFF. As DNA, the CDR3 is TGTGCCAGCAGCTCGTCGGGGGGCGCCGGGGAGCTGTTTTTT. This chain uses TRBV9 with TRBJ2-2; tentatively, D is TRBD2 (7 bases). The CDR3 contains 14 residues. In germline, CDR1 is SGDLS, CDR2 YYNGEE. V was cut by 4 bases and J by 6 bases, with 13 bases left in between.

This clone came up a few times. The chain couples TRBV27 to TRBJ1-6; D gene ambiguous. V dropped 4 bases and J dropped 7 bases, with 11 bases sitting between them. The V gene's germline CDR1 is MNHEY and CDR2 SMNVEV (reference sequence). CDR3 size: 14 residues. CDR3 in amino acids: CASSSTLFNSPLHF. The DNA for the CDR3 is TGTGCCAGCAGTTCCACACTCTTCAATTCACCCCTCCACTTT.

The gene calls are TRBV5-4 and TRBJ2-5; 11 bases are shared with TRBD1. This CDR3 spans 14 amino acids. Germline assignment: CDR1 SGHNT and CDR2 YYREEE (reference sequence). V was pared by 4 bases and J by 6 bases, with 5 bases of the junction left unmatched. CDR3 protein: CASSPGQGAQTQYF. CDR3 nucleotide sequence: TGTGCCAGCAGCCCCGGACAGGGGGCCCAGACCCAGTACTTC.

The genes are TRBV19 and TRBJ1-2; the D gene is possibly TRBD1 (5 bases). V lost 2 bases and J 1 base, leaving 11 bases between the germline ends. Germline V gene lookup returns CDR1 LNHDA and CDR2 SQIVND (reference sequence). The CDR3 spans 15 residues. The CDR3 is CASSILGTNNYGYTF. In DNA, the CDR3 is TGTGCCAGTAGTATACTTGGGACGAATAACTATGGCTACACCTTC.

This clone was seen a single time. V usage is TRBV5-5 and J usage is TRBJ2-6, with 7 bases fitting TRBD1. The ends lost 4 bases at V and 2 bases at J; junction bases unmatched: 3. Germline values: CDR1 SGHKS, CDR2 YYEKEE (reference sequence). CDR3 size: 15 residues. CDR3 nucleotides: TGTGCCAGCAGCCACACAGGGGCTGGGGCCAACGTCCTGACTTTC. Translation: CASSHTGAGANVLTF.

The V gene is TRBV6-5, the J gene TRBJ1-6; D not resolved. The germline V gene encodes CDR1 MNHEY and CDR2 SVGAGI. V lost 10 bases and J 0 bases, leaving 10 bases between the germline ends. The CDR3 totals 14 residues. The CDR3 protein is CAILDGSYNSPLHF. The CDR3 bases are TGTGCCATACTCGACGGCTCCTATAATTCACCCCTCCACTTT.

J is TRBJ1-4 and V is TRBV27; tentative D call: TRBD1 (5 bases). The CDR3 has 14 residues. V was pared by 2 bases and J by 7 bases, with 11 bases between. The V gene's germline CDR1 is MNHEY and CDR2 SMNVEV (reference sequence). This chain's CDR3 is CASSLIGAGEKLFF. In DNA, the CDR3 is TGTGCCAGCAGTTTAATAGGGGCGGGTGAAAAACTGTTTTTT.

V and J are TRBV19 and TRBJ2-5, with a possible D match to TRBD1 (5 bases). Per germline, CDR1 LNHDA and CDR2 SQIVND (reference sequence). The CDR3 covers 13 residues. V shed 8 bases and J shed 4 bases, with 14 bases lying between them. This CDR3 is CASQGAPRETQYF. The CDR3 coding sequence is TGTGCCAGTCAAGGGGCCCCTCGAGAGACCCAGTACTTC.